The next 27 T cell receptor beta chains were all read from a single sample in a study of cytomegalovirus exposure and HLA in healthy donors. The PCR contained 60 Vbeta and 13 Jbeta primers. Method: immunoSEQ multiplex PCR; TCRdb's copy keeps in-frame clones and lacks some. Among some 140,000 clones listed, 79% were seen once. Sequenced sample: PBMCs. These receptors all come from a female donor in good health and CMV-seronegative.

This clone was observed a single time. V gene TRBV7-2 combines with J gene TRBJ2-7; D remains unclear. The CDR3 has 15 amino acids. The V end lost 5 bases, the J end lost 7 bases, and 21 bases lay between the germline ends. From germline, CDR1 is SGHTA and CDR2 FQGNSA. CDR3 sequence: CASSKFPGPPREQYF. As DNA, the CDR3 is TGTGCCAGCAGCAAATTCCCAGGTCCCCCCAGAGAGCAGTACTTC.

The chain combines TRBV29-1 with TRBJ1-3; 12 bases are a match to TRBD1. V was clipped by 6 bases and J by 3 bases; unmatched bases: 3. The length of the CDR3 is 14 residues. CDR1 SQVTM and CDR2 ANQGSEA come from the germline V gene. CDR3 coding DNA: TGCAGCGTAGGGACAGGGGGCCTTGGAAACACCATATATTTT. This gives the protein CSVGTGGLGNTIYF.

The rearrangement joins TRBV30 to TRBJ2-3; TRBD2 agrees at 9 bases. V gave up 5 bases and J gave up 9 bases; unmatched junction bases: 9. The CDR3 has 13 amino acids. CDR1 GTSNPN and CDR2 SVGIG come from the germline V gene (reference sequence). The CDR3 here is CAWCGGTSLTQYF. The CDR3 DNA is TGTGCCTGGTGCGGCGGGACTAGCTTGACGCAGTATTTT. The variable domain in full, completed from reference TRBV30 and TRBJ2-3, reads SQTIHQWPATLVQPVGSPLSLECTVEGTSNPNLYWYRQAAGRGLQLLFYSVGIGQISSEVPQNLSASRPQDRQFILSSKKLLLSDSGFYLCAWCGGTSLTQYFGPGTRLTVL.

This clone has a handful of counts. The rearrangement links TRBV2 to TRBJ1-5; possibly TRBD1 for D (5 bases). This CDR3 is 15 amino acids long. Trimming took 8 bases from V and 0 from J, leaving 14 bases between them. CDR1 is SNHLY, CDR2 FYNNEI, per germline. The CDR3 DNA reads TGTGCCAGCGGGGGGAGGGAAGCTAGCAATCAGCCCCAGCATTTT. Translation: CASGGREASNQPQHF.

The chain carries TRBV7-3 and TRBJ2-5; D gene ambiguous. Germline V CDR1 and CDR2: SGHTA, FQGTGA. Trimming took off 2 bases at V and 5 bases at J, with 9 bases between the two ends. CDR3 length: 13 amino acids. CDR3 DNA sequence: TGTGCCAGCAGCTTAGACCCCGGGGAGACCCAGTACTTC. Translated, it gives CASSLDPGETQYF.

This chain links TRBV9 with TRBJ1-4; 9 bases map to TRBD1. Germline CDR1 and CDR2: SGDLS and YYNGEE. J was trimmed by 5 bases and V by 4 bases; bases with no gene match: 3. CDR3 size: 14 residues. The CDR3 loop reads CASSPGQGNEKLFF. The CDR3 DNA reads TGTGCCAGCAGCCCCGGACAGGGGAATGAAAAACTGTTTTTT. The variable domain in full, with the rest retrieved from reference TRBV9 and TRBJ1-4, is DSGVTQTPKHLITATGQRVTLRCSPRSGDLSVYWYQQSLDQGLQFLIQYYNGEERAKGNILERFSAQQFPDLHSELNLSSLELGDSALYFCASSPGQGNEKLFFGSGTQLSVL.

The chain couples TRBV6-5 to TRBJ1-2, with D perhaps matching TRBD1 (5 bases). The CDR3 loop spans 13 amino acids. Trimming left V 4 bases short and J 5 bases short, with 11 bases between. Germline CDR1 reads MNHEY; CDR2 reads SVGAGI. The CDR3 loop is CASSLRRAYGYTF. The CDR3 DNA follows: TGTGCCAGCAGTTTGCGCAGGGCTTATGGCTACACCTTC.

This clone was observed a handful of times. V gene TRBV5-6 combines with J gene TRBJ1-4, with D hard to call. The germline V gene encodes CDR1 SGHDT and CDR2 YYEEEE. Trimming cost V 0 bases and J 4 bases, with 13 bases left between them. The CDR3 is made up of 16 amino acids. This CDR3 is CASSLEVGGYNEKLFF. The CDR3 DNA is TGTGCCAGCAGCTTGGAGGTGGGAGGCTATAATGAAAAACTGTTTTTT.

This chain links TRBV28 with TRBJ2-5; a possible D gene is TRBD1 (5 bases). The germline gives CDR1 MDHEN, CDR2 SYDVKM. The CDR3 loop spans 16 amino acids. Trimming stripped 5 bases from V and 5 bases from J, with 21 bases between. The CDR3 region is CASSPFRQGEKETQYF. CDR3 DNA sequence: TGTGCCAGCAGTCCATTCCGTCAGGGCGAGAAGGAGACCCAGTACTTC.

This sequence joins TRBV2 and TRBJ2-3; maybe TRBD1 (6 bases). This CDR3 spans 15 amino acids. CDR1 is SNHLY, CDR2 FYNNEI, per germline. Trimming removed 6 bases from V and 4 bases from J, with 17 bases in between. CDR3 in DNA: TGTGCCAGCAGCCCACAGGGTGGGTCAGCAGATACGCAGTATTTT. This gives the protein CASSPQGGSADTQYF.

This chain's CDR3 is CASSLASPSGYTF. The CDR3 region has the DNA TGTGCCAGCAGCTTAGCGTCCCCTTCGGGCTACACCTTC. The gene calls are TRBV7-9 and TRBJ1-2, with unresolved D. The CDR3 loop spans 13 amino acids. Germline V lookup: CDR1 SEHNR, CDR2 FQNEAQ (reference sequence). V lost 0 bases and J 8 bases, leaving 10 bases between the germline ends.

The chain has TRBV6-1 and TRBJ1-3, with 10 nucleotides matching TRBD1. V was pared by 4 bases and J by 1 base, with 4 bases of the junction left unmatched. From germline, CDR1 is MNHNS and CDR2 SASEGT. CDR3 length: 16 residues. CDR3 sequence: CASSATGGRSGNTIYF. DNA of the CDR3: TGTGCCAGCAGTGCGACAGGGGGCAGGTCTGGAAACACCATATATTTT.

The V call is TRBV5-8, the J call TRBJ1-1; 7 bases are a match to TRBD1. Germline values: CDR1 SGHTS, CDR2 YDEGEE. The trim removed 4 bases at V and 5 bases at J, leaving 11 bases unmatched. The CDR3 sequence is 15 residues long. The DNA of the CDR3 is TGTGCCAGCAGCCTCCAAACAGGGGAATGGACTGAAGCTTTCTTT. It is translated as CASSLQTGEWTEAFF. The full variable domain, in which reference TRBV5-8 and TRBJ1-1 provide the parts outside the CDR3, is EAGVTQSPTHLIKTRGQQATLRCSPISGHTSVYWYQQALGLGLQFLLWYDEGEERNRGNFPPRFSGRQFPNYSSELNVNALELEDSALYLCASSLQTGEWTEAFFGQGTRLTVV.

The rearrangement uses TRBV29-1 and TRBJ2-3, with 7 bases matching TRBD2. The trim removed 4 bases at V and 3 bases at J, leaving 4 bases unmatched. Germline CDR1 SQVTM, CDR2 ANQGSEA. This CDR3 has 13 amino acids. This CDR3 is CSVGLAETDTQYF. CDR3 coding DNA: TGCAGCGTTGGCCTAGCGGAGACAGATACGCAGTATTTT.

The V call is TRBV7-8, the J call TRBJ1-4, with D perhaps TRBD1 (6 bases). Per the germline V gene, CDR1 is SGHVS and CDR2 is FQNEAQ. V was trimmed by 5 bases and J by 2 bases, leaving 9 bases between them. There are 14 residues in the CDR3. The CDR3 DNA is TGTGCCAGCAGCCAAGGGGGTACTAATGAAAAACTGTTTTTT. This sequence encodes CASSQGGTNEKLFF. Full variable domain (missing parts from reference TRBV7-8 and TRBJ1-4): GAGVSQSPRYKVAKRGQDVALRCDPISGHVSLFWYQQALGQGPEFLTYFQNEAQLDKSGLPSDRFFAERPEGSVSTLKIQRTQQEDSAVYLCASSQGGTNEKLFFGSGTQLSVL.

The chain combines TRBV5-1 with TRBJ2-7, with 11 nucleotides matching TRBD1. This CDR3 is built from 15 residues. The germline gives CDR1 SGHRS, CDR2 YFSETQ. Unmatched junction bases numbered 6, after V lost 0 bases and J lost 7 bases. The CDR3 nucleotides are TGCGCCAGCAGCTTGGAAGGACAGGGGGCGGGGGAGCAGTACTTC. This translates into CASSLEGQGAGEQYF.

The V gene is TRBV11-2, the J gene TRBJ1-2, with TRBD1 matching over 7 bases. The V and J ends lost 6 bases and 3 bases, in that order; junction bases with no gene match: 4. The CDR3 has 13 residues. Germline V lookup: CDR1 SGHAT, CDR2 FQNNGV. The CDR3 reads CASRRQGHYGYTF. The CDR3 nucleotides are TGTGCCAGCAGACGACAGGGACACTATGGCTACACCTTC. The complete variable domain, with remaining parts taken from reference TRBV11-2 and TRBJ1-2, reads EAGVAQSPRYKIIEKRQSVAFWCNPISGHATLYWYQQILGQGPKLLIQFQNNGVVDDSQLPKDRFSAERLKGVDSTLKIQPAKLEDSAVYLCASRRQGHYGYTFGSGTRLTVV.

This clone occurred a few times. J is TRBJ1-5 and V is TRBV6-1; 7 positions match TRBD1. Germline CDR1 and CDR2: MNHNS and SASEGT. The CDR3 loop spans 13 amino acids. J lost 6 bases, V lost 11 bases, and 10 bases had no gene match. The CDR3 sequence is CASHGDRIQPQHF. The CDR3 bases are TGTGCCTCCCATGGGGACAGAATTCAGCCCCAGCATTTT.

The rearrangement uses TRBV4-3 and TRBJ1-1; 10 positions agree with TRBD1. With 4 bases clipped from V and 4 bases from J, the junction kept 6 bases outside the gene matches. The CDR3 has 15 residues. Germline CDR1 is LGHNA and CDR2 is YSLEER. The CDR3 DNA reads TGCGCCAGCAGCCTGGGGACAGGGGTGAGCACTGAAGCTTTCTTT. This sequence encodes CASSLGTGVSTEAFF.

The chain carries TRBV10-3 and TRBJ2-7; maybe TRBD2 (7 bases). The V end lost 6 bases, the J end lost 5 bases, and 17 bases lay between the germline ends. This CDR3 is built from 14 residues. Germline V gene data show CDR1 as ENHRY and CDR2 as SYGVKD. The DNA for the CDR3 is TGTGCCATCAGCCCCCTCGGGGGGCGCGACGAGCAGTACTTC. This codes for CAISPLGGRDEQYF.

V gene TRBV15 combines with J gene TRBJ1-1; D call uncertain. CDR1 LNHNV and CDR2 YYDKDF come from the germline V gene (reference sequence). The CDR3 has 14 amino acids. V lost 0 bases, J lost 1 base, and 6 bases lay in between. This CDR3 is CATSRDRWNTEAFF. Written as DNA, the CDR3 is TGTGCCACCAGCAGAGATCGGTGGAACACTGAAGCTTTCTTT.

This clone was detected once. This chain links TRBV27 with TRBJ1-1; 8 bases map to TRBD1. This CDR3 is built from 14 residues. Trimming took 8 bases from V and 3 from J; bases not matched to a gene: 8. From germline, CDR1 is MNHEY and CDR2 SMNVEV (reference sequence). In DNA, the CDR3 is TGTGCCAGCCTACCGGGACAGGCGTACACTGAAGCTTTCTTT. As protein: CASLPGQAYTEAFF.

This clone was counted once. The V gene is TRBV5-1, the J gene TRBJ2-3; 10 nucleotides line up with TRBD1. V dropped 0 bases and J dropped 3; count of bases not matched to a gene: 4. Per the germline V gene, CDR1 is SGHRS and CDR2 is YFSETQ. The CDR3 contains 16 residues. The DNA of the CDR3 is TGCGCCAGCAGCTTGGCGGGACAGGGGAGGACAGATACGCAGTATTTT. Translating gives CASSLAGQGRTDTQYF.

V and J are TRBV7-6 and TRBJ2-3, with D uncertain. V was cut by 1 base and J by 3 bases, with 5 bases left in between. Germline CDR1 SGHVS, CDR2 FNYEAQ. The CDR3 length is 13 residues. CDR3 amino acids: CASSLGGTDTQYF. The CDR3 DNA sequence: TGTGCCAGCAGCTTAGGAGGAACAGATACGCAGTATTTT.

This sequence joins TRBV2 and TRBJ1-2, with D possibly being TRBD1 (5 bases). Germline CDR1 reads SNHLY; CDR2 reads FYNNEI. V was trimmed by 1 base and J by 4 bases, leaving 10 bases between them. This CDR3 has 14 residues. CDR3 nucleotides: TGTGCCAGCAGTGAAGGGGCAGGGCTCTATGGCTACACCTTC. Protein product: CASSEGAGLYGYTF.

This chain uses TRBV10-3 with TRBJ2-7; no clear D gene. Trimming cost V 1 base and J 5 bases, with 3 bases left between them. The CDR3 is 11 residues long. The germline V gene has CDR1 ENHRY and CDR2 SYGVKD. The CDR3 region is CAISELNEQYF. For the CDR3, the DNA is TGTGCCATCAGTGAGTTAAACGAGCAGTACTTC.

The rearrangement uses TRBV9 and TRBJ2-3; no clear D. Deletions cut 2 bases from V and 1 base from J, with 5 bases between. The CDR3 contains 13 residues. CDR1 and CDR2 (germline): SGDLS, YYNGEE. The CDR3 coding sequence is TGTGCCAGCAGCGTGGGCGGCACAGATACGCAGTATTTT. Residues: CASSVGGTDTQYF. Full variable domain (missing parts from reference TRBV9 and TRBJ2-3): DSGVTQTPKHLITATGQRVTLRCSPRSGDLSVYWYQQSLDQGLQFLIQYYNGEERAKGNILERFSAQQFPDLHSELNLSSLELGDSALYFCASSVGGTDTQYFGPGTRLTVL.